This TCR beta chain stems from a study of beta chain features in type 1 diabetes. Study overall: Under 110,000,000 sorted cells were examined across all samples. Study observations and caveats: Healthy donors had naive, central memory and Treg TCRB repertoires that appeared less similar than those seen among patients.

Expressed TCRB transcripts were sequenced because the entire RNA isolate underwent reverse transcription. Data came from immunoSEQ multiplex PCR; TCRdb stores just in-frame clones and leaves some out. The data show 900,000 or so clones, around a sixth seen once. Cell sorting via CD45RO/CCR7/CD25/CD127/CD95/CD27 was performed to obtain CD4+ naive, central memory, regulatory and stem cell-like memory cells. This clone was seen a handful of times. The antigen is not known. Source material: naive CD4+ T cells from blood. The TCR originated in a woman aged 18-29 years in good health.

The CDR3 loop reads CAISAGEGNWAQYF. CDR3 nucleotides: TGTGCCATCAGTGCCGGGGAGGGGAATTGGGCCCAGTACTTC. The chain couples TRBV10-3 to TRBJ2-5; 7 nucleotides line up with TRBD2. V was pared by 4 bases and J by 9 bases, with 11 bases of the junction left unmatched. The V gene's germline CDR1 is ENHRY and CDR2 SYGVKD. The CDR3 extends over 14 amino acids.